Here is one T cell receptor (beta chain) with its context. Its specificity is not known. Incorporated into the TCR beta cDNA libraries were unique molecular identifiers, which served to reduce PCR and sequencing biases. It was from roughly 1.1 to 9.2 million T cells that about 540,000 cDNA molecules came. MiXCR, run by TCRdb on the PCR reads, gives a single entry per CDR3 protein. The sample has hundreds of thousands of distinct CDR3 sequences, 30% to 45% seen once. This entry is derived from a study of post-analysis software for immune sequencing data. The overall study: The disease courses spanned relapsing-remitting, secondary progressive and progressive-relapsing forms of multiple sclerosis.

The CDR3 has 15 residues. Germline CDR1 is SEHNR and CDR2 is FQNEAQ (reference sequence). Between the trimmed V and J ends, which lost 1 base and 2 bases, there was a span of 10 bases. Study-level points and caveats: Diversity measured as normalized Chao1 was significantly lower in multiple sclerosis patients than in controls. Roughly five TRBV segments were significantly more frequent in patients than in controls. TRBV5-6, TRBV5-1 and TRBV20-1 were among these segments. Samples sharing a preparation batch grouped tightly together when assessed by F measure.

This sequence joins TRBV7-9 and TRBJ2-3; D is uncertain. Material: blood. The sequence came from a girl aged 2-10 years with multiple sclerosis. The CDR3 loop is CASSLVPVTTDTQYF. In DNA form, the CDR3 reads TGTGCCAGCAGCTTAGTGCCGGTAACCACAGATACGCAGTATTTT. Supplemented by reference TRBV7-9 and TRBJ2-3, the full variable domain reads DTGVSQNPRHKITKRGQNVTFRCDPISEHNRLYWYRQTLGQGPEFLTYFQNEAQLEKSRLLSDRFSAERPKGSFSTLEIQRTEQGDSAMYLCASSLVPVTTDTQYFGPGTRLTVL.